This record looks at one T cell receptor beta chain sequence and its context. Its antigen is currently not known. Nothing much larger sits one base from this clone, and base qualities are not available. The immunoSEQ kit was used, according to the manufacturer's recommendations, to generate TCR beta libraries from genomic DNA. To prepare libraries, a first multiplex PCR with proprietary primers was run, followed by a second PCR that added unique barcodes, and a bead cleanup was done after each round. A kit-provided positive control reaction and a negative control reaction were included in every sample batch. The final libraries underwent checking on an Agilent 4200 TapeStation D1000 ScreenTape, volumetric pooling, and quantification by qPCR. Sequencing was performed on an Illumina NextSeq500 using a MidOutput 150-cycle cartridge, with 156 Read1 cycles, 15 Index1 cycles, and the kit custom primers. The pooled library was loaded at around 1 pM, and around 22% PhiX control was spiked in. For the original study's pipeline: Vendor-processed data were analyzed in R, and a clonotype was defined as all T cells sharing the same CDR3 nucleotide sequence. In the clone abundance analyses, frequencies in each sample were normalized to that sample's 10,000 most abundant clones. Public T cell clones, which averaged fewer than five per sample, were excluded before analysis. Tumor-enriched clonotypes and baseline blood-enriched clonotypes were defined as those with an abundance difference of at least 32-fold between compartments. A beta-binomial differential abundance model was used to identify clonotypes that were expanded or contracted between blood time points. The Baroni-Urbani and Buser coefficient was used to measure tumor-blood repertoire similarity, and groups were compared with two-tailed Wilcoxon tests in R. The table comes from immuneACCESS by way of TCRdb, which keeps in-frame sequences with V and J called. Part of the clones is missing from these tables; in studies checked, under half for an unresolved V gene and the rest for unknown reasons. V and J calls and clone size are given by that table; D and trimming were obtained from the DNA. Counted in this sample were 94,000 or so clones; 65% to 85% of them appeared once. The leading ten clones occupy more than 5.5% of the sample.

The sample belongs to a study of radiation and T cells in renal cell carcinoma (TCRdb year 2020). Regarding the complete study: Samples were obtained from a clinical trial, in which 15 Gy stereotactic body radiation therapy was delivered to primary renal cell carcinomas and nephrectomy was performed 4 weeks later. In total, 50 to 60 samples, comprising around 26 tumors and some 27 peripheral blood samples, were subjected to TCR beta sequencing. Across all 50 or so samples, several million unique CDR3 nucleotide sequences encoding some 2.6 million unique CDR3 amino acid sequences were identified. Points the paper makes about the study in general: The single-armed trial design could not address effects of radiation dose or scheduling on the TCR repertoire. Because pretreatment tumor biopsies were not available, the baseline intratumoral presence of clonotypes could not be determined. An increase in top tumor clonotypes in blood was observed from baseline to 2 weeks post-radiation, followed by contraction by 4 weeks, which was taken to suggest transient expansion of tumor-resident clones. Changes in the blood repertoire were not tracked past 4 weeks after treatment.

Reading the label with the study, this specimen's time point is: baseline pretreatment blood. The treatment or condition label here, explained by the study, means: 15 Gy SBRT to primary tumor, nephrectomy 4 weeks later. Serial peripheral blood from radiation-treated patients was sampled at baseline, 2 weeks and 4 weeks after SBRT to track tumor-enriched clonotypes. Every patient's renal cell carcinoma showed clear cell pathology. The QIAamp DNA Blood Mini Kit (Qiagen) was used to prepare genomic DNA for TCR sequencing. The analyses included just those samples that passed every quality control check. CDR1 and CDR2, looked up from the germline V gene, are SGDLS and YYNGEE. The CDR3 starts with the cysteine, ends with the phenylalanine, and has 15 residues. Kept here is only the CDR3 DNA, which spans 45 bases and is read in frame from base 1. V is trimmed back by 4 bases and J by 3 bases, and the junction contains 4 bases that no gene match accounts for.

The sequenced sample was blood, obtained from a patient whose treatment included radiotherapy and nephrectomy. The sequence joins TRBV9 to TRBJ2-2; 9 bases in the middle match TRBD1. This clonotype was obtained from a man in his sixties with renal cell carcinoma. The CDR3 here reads CASSPGQGYTGELFF. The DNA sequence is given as TGTGCCAGCAGCCCGGGACAGGGCTACACCGGGGAGCTGTTTTTT.